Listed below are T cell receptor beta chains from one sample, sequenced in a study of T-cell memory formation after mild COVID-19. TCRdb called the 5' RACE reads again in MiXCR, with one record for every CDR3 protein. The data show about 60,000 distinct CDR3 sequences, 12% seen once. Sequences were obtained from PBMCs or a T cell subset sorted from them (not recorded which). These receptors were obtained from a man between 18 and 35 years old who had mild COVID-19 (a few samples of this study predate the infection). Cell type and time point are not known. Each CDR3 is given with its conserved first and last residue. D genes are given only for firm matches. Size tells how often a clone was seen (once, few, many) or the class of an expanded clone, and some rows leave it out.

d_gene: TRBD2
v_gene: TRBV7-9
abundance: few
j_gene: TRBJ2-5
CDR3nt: TGTGCCAGCAGCTGGCCTTTCGGGGGGGCCCAAGAGACCCAGTACTTC
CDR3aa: CASSWPFGGAQETQYF

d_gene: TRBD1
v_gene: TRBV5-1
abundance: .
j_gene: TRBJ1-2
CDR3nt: TGCGCCAGCAGCTTGGCCCACTCAGGACAGGGGAATGAGGAGACCTTC
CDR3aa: CASSLAHSGQGNEETF

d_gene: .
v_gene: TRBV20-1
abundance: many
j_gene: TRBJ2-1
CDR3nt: TGCAGTGCTAGGATCTTAGTTAAGCATGAGCAGTTCTTC
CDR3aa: CSARILVKHEQFF

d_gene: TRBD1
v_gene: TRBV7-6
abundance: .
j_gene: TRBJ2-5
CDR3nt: TGTGCCAGCAGCCTCTCACCGGGACAGCAAGAGACCCAGTACTTC
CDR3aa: CASSLSPGQQETQYF

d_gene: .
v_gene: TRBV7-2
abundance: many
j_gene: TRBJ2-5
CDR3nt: TGTGCCAGCAGCTTCTTGGGAGGTTGGTCCCAAGAGACCCAGTACTTC
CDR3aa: CASSFLGGWSQETQYF

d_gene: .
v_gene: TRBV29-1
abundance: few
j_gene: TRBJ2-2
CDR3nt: TGCAGCGTTGAAGATCGGGTCGGGGAGCTGTTTTTT
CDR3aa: CSVEDRVGELFF

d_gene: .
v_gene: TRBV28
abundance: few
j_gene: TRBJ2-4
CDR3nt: TGTGCCAGCAGTCCGAGACTGGGAGCCAAAAACATTCAGTACTTC
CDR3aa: CASSPRLGAKNIQYF

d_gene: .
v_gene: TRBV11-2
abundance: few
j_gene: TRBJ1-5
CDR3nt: TGTGCCAGCAGCTTAATCGGGTACAATCAGCCCCAGCATTTT
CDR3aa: CASSLIGYNQPQHF

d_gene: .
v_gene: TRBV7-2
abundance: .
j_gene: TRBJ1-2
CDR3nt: TGTGCCAGCAGCTTAGTATCAAACTATGGCTACACCTTC
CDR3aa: CASSLVSNYGYTF

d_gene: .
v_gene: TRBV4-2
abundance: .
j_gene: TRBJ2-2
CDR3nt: TGTGCCAGCAGCCAAGGGGAAGGGTACACCGGGGAGCTGTTTTTT
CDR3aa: CASSQGEGYTGELFF

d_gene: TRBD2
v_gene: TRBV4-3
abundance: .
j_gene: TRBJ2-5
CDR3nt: TGCGCCAGCAGCCAAGATGTGCTAGCGGGGAGCCAGTACTTC
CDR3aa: CASSQDVLAGSQYF

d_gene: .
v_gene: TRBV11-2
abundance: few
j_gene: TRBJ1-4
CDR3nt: TGTGCCAGCAGCTTAGCGGGTACTAATGAAAAACTGTTTTTT
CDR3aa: CASSLAGTNEKLFF

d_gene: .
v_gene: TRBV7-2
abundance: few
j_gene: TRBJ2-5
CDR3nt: TGTGCCACCAAAGCCTCCCTACCCCAAGAGACCCAGTACTTC
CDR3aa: CATKASLPQETQYF

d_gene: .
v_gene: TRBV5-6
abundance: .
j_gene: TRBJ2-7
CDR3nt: TGTGCCAGCAGCTTGGAAGCAGCCGTCGAGCAGTACTTC
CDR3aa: CASSLEAAVEQYF

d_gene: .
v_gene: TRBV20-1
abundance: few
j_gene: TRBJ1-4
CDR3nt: TGCAGTGCTAGAACCAGTTTAGGAGAAAAACTGTTTTTT
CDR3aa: CSARTSLGEKLFF

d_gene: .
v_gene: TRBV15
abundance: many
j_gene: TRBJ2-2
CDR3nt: TGTGCCACCAGCAGAGTCTGGGGGGAATCCACCGGGGAGCTGTTTTTT
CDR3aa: CATSRVWGESTGELFF

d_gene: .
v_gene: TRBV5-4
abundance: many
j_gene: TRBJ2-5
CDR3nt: TGTGCCAGCAGCTACCGGGGGGCCGAGACCCAGTACTTC
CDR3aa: CASSYRGAETQYF

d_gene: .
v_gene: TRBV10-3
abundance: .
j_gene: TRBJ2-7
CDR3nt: TGTGCCATCACCCAGGGCTACGAGCAGTACTTC
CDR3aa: CAITQGYEQYF

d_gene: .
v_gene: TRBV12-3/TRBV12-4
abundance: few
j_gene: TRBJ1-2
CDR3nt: TGTGCCAGCAGCTTATGGGGGAGAGCTAACTATGGCTACACCTTC
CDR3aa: CASSLWGRANYGYTF